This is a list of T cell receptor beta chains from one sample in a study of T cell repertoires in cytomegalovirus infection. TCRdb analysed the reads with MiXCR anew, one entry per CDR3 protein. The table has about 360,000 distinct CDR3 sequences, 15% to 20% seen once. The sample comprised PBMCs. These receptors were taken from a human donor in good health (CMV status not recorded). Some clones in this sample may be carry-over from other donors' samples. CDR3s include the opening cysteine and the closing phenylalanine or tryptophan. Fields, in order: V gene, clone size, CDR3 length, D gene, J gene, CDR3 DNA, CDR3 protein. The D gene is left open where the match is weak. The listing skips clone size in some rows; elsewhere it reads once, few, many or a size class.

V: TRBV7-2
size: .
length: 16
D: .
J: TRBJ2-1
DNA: TGTGTTAGCAGCTTACTTGCGGGCAGCTCCTACAATGAGCAGTTCTTC
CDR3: CVSSLLAGSSYNEQFF

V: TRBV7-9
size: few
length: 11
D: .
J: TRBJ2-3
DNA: TGTGCCACCGAAGGCACAGATACGCAGTATTTT
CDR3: CATEGTDTQYF

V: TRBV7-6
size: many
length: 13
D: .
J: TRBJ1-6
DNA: TGTGCCAGCAGGGGCGGGATCAATTCACCCCTCCACTTT
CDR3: CASRGGINSPLHF

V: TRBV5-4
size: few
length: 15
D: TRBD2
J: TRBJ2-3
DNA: TGTGCCAGCAGCCCCCTAGCGGGAGGGGGAGATACGCAGTATTTT
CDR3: CASSPLAGGGDTQYF

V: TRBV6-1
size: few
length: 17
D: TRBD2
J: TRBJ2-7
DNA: TGTGCCAGCAGTTCTCCGAGGACTAGCGGGACCGCCTACGAGCAGTACTTC
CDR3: CASSSPRTSGTAYEQYF

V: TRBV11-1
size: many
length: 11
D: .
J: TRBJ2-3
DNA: TGTGCCAGCAGCTCCTTGGATACGCAGTATTTT
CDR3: CASSSLDTQYF

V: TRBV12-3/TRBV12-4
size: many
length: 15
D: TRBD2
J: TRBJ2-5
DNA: TGTGCCAGCAGTTATACTAGCGGGGGAGGAGAGACCCAGTACTTC
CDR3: CASSYTSGGGETQYF

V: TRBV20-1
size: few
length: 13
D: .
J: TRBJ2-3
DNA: TGCAGTGGTAGAGAGGCCAGCACAGATACGCAGTATTTT
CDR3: CSGREASTDTQYF

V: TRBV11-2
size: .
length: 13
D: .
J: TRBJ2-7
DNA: TGTGCCAGCAGCCCAATGGACTATTACGAGCAGTACTTC
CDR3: CASSPMDYYEQYF

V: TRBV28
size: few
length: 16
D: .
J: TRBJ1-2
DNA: TGTGCCAGCACCGGTGGACTCCGGGGGGGTATCTATGGCTACACCTTC
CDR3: CASTGGLRGGIYGYTF

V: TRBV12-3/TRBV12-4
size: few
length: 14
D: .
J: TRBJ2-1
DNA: TGTGCCAGCAGTCCCATCGGGGGAGACAATGAGCAGTTCTTC
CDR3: CASSPIGGDNEQFF

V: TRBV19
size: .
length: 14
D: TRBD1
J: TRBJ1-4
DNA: TGTGCCAGTACTCAGGGGGCTTATAATGAAAAACTGTTTTTT
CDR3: CASTQGAYNEKLFF

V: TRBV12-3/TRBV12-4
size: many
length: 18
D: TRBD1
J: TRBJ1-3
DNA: TGTGCCAGCAGTTTGTTTAGGGGACAGGGTCACTCTGGAAACACCATATATTTT
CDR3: CASSLFRGQGHSGNTIYF

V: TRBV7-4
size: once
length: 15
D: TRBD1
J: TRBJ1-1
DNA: TGTGCCAGCAGCTTAGAACCGGGACAGGGATCCGAAGCTTTCTTT
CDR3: CASSLEPGQGSEAFF

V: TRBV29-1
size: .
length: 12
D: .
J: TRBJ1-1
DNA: TGCAGCGCCTGGACAGTTAACACTGAAGCTTTCTTT
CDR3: CSAWTVNTEAFF

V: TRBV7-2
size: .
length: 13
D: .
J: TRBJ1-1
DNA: TGTGCCAGCAGCTTATTGACAGGCTATGAAGCTTTCTTT
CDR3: CASSLLTGYEAFF

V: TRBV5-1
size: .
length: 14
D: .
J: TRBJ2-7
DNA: TGCGCCAGCAGCTTAACAGGGTCGGGTTACGAGCAGTACTTC
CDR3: CASSLTGSGYEQYF

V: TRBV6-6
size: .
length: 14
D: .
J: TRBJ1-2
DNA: TGTGCCAGCAGCAAAGACAGGTCCAACTATGGCTACACCTTC
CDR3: CASSKDRSNYGYTF

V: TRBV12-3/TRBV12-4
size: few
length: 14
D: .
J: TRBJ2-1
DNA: TGTGCCAGCAGTTTATCCAGTCTTTACAATGAGCAGTTCTTC
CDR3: CASSLSSLYNEQFF

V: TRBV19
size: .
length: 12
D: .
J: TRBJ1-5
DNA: TGTGCCAGTAGTTGGAGGGATCAGCCCCAGCATTTT
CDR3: CASSWRDQPQHF

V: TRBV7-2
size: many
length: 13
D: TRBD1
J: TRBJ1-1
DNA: TGTGCCAGCAGCTTAGTAGGGGGCCAAAAAGCTTTCTTT
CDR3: CASSLVGGQKAFF

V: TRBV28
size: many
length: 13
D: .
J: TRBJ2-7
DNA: TGTGCCAGCAGTTTTCCCAGGAGACACGAGCAGTACTTC
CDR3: CASSFPRRHEQYF

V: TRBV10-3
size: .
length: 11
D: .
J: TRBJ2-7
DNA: TGTGCCATCAGTGAGGGCTACGAGCAGTACTTC
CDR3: CAISEGYEQYF